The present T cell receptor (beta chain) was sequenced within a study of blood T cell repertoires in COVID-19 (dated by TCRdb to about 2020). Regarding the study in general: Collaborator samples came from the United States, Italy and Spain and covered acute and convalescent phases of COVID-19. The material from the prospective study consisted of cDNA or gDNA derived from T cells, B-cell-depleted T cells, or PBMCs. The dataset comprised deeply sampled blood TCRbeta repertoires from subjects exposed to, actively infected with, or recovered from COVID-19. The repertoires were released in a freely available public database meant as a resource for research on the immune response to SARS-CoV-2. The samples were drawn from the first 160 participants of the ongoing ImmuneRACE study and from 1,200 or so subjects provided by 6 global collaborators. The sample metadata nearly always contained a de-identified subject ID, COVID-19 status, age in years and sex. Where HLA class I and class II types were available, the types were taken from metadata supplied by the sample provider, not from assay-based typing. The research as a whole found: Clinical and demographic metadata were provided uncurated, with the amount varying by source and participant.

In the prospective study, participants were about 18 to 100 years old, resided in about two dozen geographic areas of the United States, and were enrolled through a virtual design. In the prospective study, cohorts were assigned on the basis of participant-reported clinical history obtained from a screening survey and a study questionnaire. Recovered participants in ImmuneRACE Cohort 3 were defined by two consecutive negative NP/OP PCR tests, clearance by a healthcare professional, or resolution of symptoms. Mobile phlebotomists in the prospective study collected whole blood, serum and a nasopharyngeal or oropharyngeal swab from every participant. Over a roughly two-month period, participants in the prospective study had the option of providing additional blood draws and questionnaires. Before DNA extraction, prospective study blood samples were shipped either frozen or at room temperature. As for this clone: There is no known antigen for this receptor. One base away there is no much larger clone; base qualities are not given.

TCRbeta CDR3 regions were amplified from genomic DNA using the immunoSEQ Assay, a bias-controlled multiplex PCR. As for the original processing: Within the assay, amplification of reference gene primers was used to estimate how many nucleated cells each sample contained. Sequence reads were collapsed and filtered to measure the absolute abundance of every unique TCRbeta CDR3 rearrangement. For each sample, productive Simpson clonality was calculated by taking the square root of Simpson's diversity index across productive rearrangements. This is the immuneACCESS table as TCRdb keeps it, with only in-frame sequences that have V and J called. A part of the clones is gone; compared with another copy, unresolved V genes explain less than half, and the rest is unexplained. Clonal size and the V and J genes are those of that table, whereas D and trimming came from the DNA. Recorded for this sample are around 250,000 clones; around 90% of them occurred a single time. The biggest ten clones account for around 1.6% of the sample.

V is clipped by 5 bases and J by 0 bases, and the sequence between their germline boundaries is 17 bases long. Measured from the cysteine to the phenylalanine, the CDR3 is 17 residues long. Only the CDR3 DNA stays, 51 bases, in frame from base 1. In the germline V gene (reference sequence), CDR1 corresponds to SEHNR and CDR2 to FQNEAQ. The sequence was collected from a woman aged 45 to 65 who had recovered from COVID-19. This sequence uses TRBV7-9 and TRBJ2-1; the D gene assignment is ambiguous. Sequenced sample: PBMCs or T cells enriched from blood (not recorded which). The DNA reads TGTGCCAGCAGCCCACCCCGTGGAGCAGCCTCCTACAATGAGCAGTTCTTC. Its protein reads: CASSPPRGAASYNEQFF.